This TCR beta chain was recorded in a study of cytomegalovirus exposure and HLA in healthy donors. In germline, CDR1 is LGHNA, CDR2 YNFKEQ. The V end lost 0 bases, the J end lost 8 bases, and 14 bases lay between the germline ends. The CDR3 runs 15 residues. Whole-study results and caveats: Later genetic work tied a missense DCLRE1C variant to beta-chain V and J trimming.

As regards this clone: What it recognizes is unknown.

Use of 60 Vbeta and 13 Jbeta primers characterized the PCR. Libraries were prepared by immunoSEQ multiplex PCR; TCRdb keeps only in-frame clonotypes and omits some of them. The table shows roughly 120,000 clones, with more than 60% occurring only once. The receptor was isolated from a woman in her 40s in good health and CMV-seropositive. Sequences were obtained from PBMCs. The rearrangement links TRBV4-2 to TRBJ2-1; D is perhaps TRBD1 (6 bases). The CDR3 loop reads CASSQEVGAGDEQFF. In DNA, the CDR3 is TGTGCCAGCAGCCAAGAGGTGGGGGCGGGTGATGAGCAGTTCTTC.